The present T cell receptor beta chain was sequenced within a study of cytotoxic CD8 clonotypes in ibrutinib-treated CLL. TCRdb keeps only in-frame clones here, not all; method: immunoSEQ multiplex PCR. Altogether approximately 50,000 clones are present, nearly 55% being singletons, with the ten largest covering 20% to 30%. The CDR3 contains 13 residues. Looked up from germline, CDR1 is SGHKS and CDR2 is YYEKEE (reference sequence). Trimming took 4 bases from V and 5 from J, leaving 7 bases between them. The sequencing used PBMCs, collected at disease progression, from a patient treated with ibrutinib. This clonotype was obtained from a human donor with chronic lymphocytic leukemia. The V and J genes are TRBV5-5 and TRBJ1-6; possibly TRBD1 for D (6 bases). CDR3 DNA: TGTGCCAGCAGCAGGGGGAATAATTCACCCCTCCACTTT. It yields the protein CASSRGNNSPLHF.